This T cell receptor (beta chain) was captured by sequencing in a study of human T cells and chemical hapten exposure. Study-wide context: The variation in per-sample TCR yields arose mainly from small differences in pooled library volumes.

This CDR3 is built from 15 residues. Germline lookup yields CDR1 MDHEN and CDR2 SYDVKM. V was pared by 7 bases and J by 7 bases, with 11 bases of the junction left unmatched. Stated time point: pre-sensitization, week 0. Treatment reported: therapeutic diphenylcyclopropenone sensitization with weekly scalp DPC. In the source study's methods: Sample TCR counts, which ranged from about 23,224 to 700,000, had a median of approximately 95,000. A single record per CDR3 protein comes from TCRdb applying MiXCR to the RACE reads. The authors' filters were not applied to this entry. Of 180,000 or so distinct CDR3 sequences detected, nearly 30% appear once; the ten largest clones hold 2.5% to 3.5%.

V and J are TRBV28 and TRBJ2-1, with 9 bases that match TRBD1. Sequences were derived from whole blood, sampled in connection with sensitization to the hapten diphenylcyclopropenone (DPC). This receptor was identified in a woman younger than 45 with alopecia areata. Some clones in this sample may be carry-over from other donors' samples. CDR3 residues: CASIPPGQGHNEQFF. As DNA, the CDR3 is TGTGCCAGCATCCCCCCCGGACAGGGGCATAATGAGCAGTTCTTC.